This T cell receptor beta chain was recovered during a study of CXCR3-negative and CXCR3-positive naive CD8 T cells. Via 5' RACE with UMI labels, TRB cDNA libraries were prepared. After re-calling the 5' RACE reads, TCRdb lists one entry per CDR3 protein, DNA absent. The repertoire table contains 6,500 to 10,000 distinct CDR3 sequences. Naive CD8+ T cells showed CD45RO-CCR7+CD27+CD95-. The specimen was naive CXCR3- CD8+ T cells from blood. The subset here: CD45RO-CCR7+CD27+CD95- naive CD8+ T cells lacking CXCR3 (TNR3-). The source is a human donor in good health. Some clones in this sample may be carry-over from other donors' samples.

The CDR3 sequence: CASSLGTGGTQYF. V gene TRBV5-6 combines with J gene TRBJ2-5; there is no DNA to check the TCRdb D call of TRBD1. Germline V CDR1 and CDR2: SGHDT, YYEEEE. The CDR3 covers 13 residues. The full variable domain, rest sourced from reference TRBV5-6 and TRBJ2-5, is DAGVTQSPTHLIKTRGQQVTLRCSPKSGHDTVSWYQQALGQGPQFIFQYYEEEERQRGNFPDRFSGHQFPNYSSELNVNALLLGDSALYLCASSLGTGGTQYFGPGTRLLVL.